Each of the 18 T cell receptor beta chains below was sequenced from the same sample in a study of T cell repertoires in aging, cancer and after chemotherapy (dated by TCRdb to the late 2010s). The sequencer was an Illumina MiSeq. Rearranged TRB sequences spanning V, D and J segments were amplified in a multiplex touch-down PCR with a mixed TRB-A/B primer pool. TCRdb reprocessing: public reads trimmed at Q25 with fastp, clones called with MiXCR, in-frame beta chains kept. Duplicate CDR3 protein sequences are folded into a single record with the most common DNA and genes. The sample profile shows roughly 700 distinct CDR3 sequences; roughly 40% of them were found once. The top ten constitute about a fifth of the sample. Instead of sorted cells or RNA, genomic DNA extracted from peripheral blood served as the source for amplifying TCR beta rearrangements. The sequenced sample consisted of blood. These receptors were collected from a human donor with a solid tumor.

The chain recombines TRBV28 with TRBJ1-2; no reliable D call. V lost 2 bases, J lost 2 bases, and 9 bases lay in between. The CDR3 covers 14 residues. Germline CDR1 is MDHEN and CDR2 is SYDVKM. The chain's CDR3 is CASSLVGNNYGYTF. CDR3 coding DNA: TGTGCCAGCAGTTTAGTCGGGAACAACTATGGCTACACCTTC.

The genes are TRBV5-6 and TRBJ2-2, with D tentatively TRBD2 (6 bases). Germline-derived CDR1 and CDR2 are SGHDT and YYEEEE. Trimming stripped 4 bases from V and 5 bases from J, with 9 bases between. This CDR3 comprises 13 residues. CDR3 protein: CASSAGRTGELFF. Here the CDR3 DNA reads TGTGCCAGCAGCGCGGGGAGGACCGGGGAGCTGTTTTTT.

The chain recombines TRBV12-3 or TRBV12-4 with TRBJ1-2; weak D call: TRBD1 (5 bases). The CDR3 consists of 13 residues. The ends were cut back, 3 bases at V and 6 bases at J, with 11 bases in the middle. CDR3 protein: CASSFWGDDGYTF. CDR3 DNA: TGTGCCAGCAGTTTTTGGGGCGACGATGGCTACACCTTC.

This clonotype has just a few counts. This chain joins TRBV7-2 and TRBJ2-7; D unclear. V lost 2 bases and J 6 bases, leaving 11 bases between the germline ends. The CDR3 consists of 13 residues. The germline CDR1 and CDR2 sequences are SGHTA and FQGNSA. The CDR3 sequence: CASSLRSKGEQYF. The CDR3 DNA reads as TGTGCCAGCAGCTTAAGGTCTAAGGGCGAGCAGTACTTC.

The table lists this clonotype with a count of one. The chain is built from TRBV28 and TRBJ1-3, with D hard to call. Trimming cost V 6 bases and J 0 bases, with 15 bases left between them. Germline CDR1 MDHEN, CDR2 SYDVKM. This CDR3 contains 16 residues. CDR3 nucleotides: TGTGCCAGCAGAAAAGGGCGGACGAGCTCTGGAAACACCATATATTTT. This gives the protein CASRKGRTSSGNTIYF.

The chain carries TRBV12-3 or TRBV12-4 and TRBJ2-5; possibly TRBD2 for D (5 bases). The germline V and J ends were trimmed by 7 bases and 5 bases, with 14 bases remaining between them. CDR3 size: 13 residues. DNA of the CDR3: TGTGCCAGCACTTTGGGGAGACGGGAGACCCAGTACTTC. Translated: CASTLGRRETQYF.

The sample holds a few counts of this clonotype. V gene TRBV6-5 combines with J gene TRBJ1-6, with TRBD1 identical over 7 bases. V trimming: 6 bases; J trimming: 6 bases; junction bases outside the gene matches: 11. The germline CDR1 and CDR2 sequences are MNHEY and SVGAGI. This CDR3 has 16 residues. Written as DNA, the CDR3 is TGTGCCAGCAGACTATCTCCGGGACAGTTTAATTCACCCCTCCACTTT. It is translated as CASRLSPGQFNSPLHF.

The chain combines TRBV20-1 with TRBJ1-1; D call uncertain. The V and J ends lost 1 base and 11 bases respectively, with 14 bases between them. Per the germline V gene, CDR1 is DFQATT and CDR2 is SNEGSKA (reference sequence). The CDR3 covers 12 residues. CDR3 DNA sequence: TGCAGTGCTAGAGTAGTAGTCCCCCGTGCTTTCTTT. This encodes CSARVVVPRAFF.

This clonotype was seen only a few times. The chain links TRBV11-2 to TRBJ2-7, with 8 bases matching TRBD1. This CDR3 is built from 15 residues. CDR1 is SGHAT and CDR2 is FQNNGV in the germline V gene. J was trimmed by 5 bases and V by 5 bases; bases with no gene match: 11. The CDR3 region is CASSLLGTGRDEQYF. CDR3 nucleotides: TGTGCCAGCAGCCTATTGGGGACAGGTCGCGACGAGCAGTACTTC.

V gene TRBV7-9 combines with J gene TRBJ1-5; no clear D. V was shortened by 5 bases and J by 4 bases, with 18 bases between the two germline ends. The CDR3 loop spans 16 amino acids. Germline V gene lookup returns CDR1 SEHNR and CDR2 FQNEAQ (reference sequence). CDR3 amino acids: CASSPSDGRFNQPQHF. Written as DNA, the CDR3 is TGTGCCAGCAGCCCATCGGACGGACGTTTTAATCAGCCCCAGCATTTT.

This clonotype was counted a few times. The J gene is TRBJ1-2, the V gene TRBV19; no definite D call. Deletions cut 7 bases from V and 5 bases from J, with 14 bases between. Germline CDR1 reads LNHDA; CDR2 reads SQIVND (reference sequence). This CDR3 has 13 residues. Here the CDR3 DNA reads TGTGCCAGTAAACCTACTCGCCCTTATGGCTACACCTTC. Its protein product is CASKPTRPYGYTF.

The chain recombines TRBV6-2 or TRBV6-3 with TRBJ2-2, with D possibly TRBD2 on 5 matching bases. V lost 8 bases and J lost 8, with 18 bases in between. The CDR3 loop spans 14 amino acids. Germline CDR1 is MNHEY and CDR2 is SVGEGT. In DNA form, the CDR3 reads TGTGCCAGCGGAGGCGACGCGGCAGGAGGGGAGCTGTTTTTT. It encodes CASGGDAAGGELFF.

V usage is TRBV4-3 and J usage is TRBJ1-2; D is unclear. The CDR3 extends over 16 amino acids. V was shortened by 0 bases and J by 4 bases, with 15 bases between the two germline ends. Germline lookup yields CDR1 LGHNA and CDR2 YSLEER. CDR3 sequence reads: CASSQELKGGGYGYTF. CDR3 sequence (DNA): TGCGCCAGCAGCCAAGAACTCAAGGGCGGTGGCTATGGCTACACCTTC.

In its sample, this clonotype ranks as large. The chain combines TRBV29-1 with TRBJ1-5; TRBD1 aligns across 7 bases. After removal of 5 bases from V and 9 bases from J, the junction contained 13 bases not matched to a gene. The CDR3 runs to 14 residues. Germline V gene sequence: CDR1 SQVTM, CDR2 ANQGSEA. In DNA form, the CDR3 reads TGCAGCGTTTTCGACAGGGCCGCGGGAAGGCCCCAGCATTTT. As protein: CSVFDRAAGRPQHF.

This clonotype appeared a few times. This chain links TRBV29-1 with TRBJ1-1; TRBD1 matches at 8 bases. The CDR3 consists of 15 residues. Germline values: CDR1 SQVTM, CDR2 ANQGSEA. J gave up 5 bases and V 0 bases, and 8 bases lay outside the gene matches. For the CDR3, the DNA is TGCAGCGTTGAAGATTTTCGACAGGGGATGACTGAAGCTTTCTTT. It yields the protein CSVEDFRQGMTEAFF.

The CDR3 spells CASSFISGETDTQYF. The CDR3 DNA reads as TGTGCCAGCAGCTTCATTTCAGGGGAAACAGATACGCAGTATTTT. The genes are TRBV7-2 and TRBJ2-3, with a possible D match to TRBD1 (6 bases). V lost 3 bases, J lost 3 bases, and 13 bases lay in between. Germline assignment: CDR1 SGHTA and CDR2 FQGNSA. CDR3 length: 15 amino acids.

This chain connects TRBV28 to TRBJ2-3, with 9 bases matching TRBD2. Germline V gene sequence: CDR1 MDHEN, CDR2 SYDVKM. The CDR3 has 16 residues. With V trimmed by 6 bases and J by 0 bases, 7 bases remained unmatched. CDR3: CASSPRLAASTDTQYF. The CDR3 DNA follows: TGTGCCAGCAGCCCCCGACTAGCGGCTAGCACAGATACGCAGTATTTT.

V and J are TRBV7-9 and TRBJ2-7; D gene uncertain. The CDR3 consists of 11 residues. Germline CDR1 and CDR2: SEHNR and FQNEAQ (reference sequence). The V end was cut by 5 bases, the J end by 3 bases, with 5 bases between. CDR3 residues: CASSTYYEQYF. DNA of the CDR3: TGTGCCAGCAGCACCTACTACGAGCAGTACTTC.